These 27 T cell receptor beta chains originate from one sample sequenced in a study of shared clonotypes between healthy human individuals. Positive CCR7 selection of CD45RO-negative cells yielded the naive CD8 cells, and terminally differentiated effector memory CD45RA+ cells were excluded. Repertoires were generated with immunoSEQ multiplex PCR, while TCRdb's copy carries only in-frame clones and drops some. The data hold approximately 840,000 clones, with roughly 96% observed a single time. The sequencing input was naive CD8+ T cells sorted from blood. These receptors were obtained from a man aged 30-40 years in good health.

This chain uses TRBV7-9 with TRBJ2-7; no definite D call. Deletions cut 5 bases from V and 1 base from J, with 9 bases between. CDR1 SEHNR and CDR2 FQNEAQ come from the germline V gene (reference sequence). CDR3 length: 13 residues. CDR3 loop: CASSLGYSYEQYF. The CDR3 DNA is TGTGCCAGCAGCCTGGGGTATTCCTACGAGCAGTACTTC.

This chain connects TRBV25-1 to TRBJ2-2; D gene ambiguous. From germline, CDR1 is MGHDK and CDR2 SYGVNS. This CDR3 is built from 13 residues. V was trimmed by 7 bases and J by 7 bases, leaving 13 bases between them. CDR3 amino acids: CASTGTIHGELFF. The CDR3 DNA is TGTGCCAGCACCGGAACCATTCACGGGGAGCTGTTTTTT.

The rearrangement joins TRBV28 to TRBJ2-7; 8 bases line up with TRBD2. Germline V gene lookup returns CDR1 MDHEN and CDR2 SYDVKM. The junction had 16 bases not matched to a gene; V was cut back by 5 bases and J by 7 bases. The CDR3 sequence is 16 residues long. CDR3 in amino acids: CASSRRSSGSLDEQYF. In nucleotides, the CDR3 is TGTGCCAGCAGTCGCAGATCTAGCGGGTCCCTCGATGAGCAGTACTTC.

The chain joins TRBV5-1 to TRBJ2-2; a weak D match, TRBD2 (5 bases). The CDR3 has 18 amino acids. V shed 0 bases and J shed 0 bases, with 15 bases lying between them. Germline V gene data show CDR1 as SGHRS and CDR2 as YFSETQ. DNA of the CDR3: TGCGCCAGCAGCTTGGTAGGTTCAGCGGAAGCGAACACCGGGGAGCTGTTTTTT. Its protein is CASSLVGSAEANTGELFF.

The table lists this clone with a count of one. The rearrangement uses TRBV28 and TRBJ2-7; maybe TRBD1 (5 bases). This CDR3 is built from 15 residues. Germline-derived CDR1 and CDR2 are MDHEN and SYDVKM. With 6 bases removed from V and 1 base from J, the gap between germline ends came to 16 bases. In DNA, the CDR3 is TGTGCCAGCAGGTCGTCACAGGCCCCATCCTACGAGCAGTACTTC. This translates into CASRSSQAPSYEQYF.

The V and J genes are TRBV28 and TRBJ2-7, with 8 bases that match TRBD2. Germline loops: CDR1 MDHEN, CDR2 SYDVKM. Losses at the gene ends were 6 bases for V and 0 bases for J; bases not matched to a gene: 16. The CDR3 consists of 18 residues. This chain's CDR3 is CASSSYTLHGTSSYEQYF. Here the CDR3 DNA reads TGTGCCAGCAGCTCCTACACTCTTCACGGGACTAGCTCCTACGAGCAGTACTTC.

Details on this clone: The same CDR3 is also encoded by other DNA sequences in this sample. J is TRBJ2-1 and V is TRBV6-5; tentatively, D is TRBD1 (5 bases). Germline V gives CDR1 MNHEY, CDR2 SVGAGI. The V gene lost 2 bases and the J gene lost 10 bases, with 6 bases spanning the gap. The CDR3 consists of 11 residues. CDR3: CASSYGHEQFF. The CDR3 DNA follows: TGTGCCAGCAGTTACGGACACGAGCAGTTCTTC.

The V call is TRBV9, the J call TRBJ1-1, with 9 bases aligning to TRBD1. The CDR3 loop spans 17 amino acids. Germline loops: CDR1 SGDLS, CDR2 YYNGEE. Unmatched junction bases numbered 11, after V lost 4 bases and J lost 1 base. This chain's CDR3 is CASSSPGQGVKNTEAFF. The CDR3 DNA reads as TGTGCCAGCAGCTCCCCGGGACAGGGTGTCAAGAACACTGAAGCTTTCTTT.

The chain recombines TRBV7-2 with TRBJ1-2; 10 nucleotides agree with TRBD1. CDR3 length: 15 amino acids. CDR1 is SGHTA, CDR2 FQGNSA, per germline. V was pared by 7 bases and J by 6 bases, with 11 bases of the junction left unmatched. This chain's CDR3 is CASILHTTGGDGYTF. Written as DNA, the CDR3 is TGTGCCAGCATCCTTCATACGACAGGGGGCGATGGCTACACCTTC.

The chain joins TRBV28 to TRBJ2-6; the D gene could be TRBD1 or TRBD2 (6 bases each). The CDR3 contains 17 residues. V was pared by 5 bases and J by 0 bases, with 14 bases between. CDR1 is MDHEN and CDR2 is SYDVKM in the germline V gene. The CDR3 DNA reads as TGTGCCAGCAGTGGGGCGGGACATTTCTCTGGGGCCAACGTCCTGACTTTC. It is translated as CASSGAGHFSGANVLTF.

This clone was found once. The chain combines TRBV27 with TRBJ2-7; no clear D gene. The CDR3 totals 14 residues. Trimming removed 3 bases at V and 0 bases at J, with 9 bases between. Germline CDR1 and CDR2: MNHEY and SMNVEV (reference sequence). The DNA for the CDR3 is TGTGCCAGCAGTTTTGGGCAGAGCTCCTACGAGCAGTACTTC. Its protein product is CASSFGQSSYEQYF.

The chain is built from TRBV4-1 and TRBJ1-3; the match to TRBD1 covers 10 bases. The V segment lost 5 bases and the J segment 1 base; nucleotides outside the gene matches: 5. The CDR3 sequence is 16 residues long. Germline lookup yields CDR1 MGHRA and CDR2 YSYEKL. The CDR3 spells CASSYGTGASGNTIYF. CDR3 sequence (DNA): TGCGCCAGCAGCTATGGGACAGGGGCATCTGGAAACACCATATATTTT.

V usage is TRBV7-6 and J usage is TRBJ2-1; weak D call: TRBD2 (5 bases). This CDR3 is 15 amino acids long. CDR1 and CDR2 from the germline V gene are SGHVS and FNYEAQ. The V end lost 3 bases, the J end lost 4 bases, and 13 bases lay between the germline ends. The CDR3 nucleotides are TGTGCCAGCAGCTTTGGAGAGGAGGCTTACAATGAGCAGTTCTTC. This codes for CASSFGEEAYNEQFF.

J is TRBJ1-2 and V is TRBV9; D gene unclear. The CDR3 covers 15 residues. Trimming left V 0 bases short and J 3 bases short, with 12 bases between. The germline V gene encodes CDR1 SGDLS and CDR2 YYNGEE. CDR3 region: CASSVGREGDYGYTF. For the CDR3, the DNA is TGTGCCAGCAGCGTAGGTAGGGAGGGCGACTATGGCTACACCTTC.

The chain is built from TRBV11-2 and TRBJ2-5, with D maybe TRBD2 (5 bases). This CDR3 spans 15 amino acids. Germline V lookup: CDR1 SGHAT, CDR2 FQNNGV. The V and J ends lost 5 bases and 3 bases respectively, with 16 bases between them. The DNA of the CDR3 is TGTGCCAGCAGCCAAAGCGGATTACAAAAAGAGACCCAGTACTTC. It translates to CASSQSGLQKETQYF.

The V call is TRBV25-1, the J call TRBJ2-1, with 7 positions matching TRBD2. This CDR3 comprises 14 residues. V dropped 1 base and J dropped 6; count of bases not matched to a gene: 3. The germline V gene encodes CDR1 MGHDK and CDR2 SYGVNS. The CDR3 DNA reads TGTGCCAGCAGTGAATGGGAGGGAATCAATGAGCAGTTCTTC. Translation gives CASSEWEGINEQFF. The variable domain in full, with the rest retrieved from reference TRBV25-1 and TRBJ2-1, is EADIYQTPRYLVIGTGKKITLECSQTMGHDKMYWYQQDPGMELHLIHYSYGVNSTEKGDLSSESTVSRIRTEHFPLTLESARPSHTSQYLCASSEWEGINEQFFGPGTRLTVL.

In its sample, this clone was seen once. A read error may produce the germline difference seen at one junction end. This chain connects TRBV7-2 to TRBJ1-4; the D is unclear. Germline CDR1 reads SGHTA; CDR2 reads FQGNSA. The CDR3 covers 13 residues. The CDR3 sequence: CASSLAYYEKLFF. The CDR3 DNA is TGTGCCAGCAGCCTAGCTTATTATGAAAAACTGTTTTTT.

As for this clone: Other DNA sequences in this specimen translate into the identical CDR3. The chain combines TRBV5-1 with TRBJ2-3; D assignment may be TRBD1 or TRBD2 (5 bases each). Trimming removed 3 bases from V and 0 bases from J, with 11 bases in between. The CDR3 has 15 residues. Germline CDR1 and CDR2: SGHRS and YFSETQ. The CDR3, as DNA: TGCGCCAGCAGCTCCGGGACGGCTAGCACAGATACGCAGTATTTT. This codes for CASSSGTASTDTQYF.

The gene calls are TRBV14 and TRBJ2-7; the match to TRBD1 covers 8 bases. Germline V gives CDR1 SGHDN, CDR2 FVKESK. CDR3 size: 15 residues. V shed 1 base, J shed 3 bases, and the junction held 5 bases outside the gene matches. The CDR3 here is CASSQVSGGDYEQYF. The CDR3 region has the DNA TGTGCCAGCAGCCAAGTGTCAGGGGGCGACTACGAGCAGTACTTC. Using reference TRBV14 and TRBJ2-7 for the parts outside the CDR3, the full variable domain is EAGVTQFPSHSVIEKGQTVTLRCDPISGHDNLYWYRRVMGKEIKFLLHFVKESKQDESGMPNNRFLAERTGGTYSTLKVQPAELEDSGVYFCASSQVSGGDYEQYFGPGTRLTVT.

The chain couples TRBV9 to TRBJ2-7; D is undetermined. V was trimmed by 0 bases and J by 2 bases, leaving 9 bases between them. The CDR3 extends over 14 amino acids. Germline CDR1 SGDLS, CDR2 YYNGEE. The CDR3 sequence: CASSVEGSPYEQYF. CDR3 coding DNA: TGTGCCAGCAGCGTAGAAGGTTCACCCTACGAGCAGTACTTC.

This chain uses TRBV10-3 with TRBJ2-5; D not certain. The germline V gene has CDR1 ENHRY and CDR2 SYGVKD. The CDR3 loop spans 14 amino acids. V was trimmed by 0 bases and J by 5 bases, leaving 10 bases between them. The CDR3 loop is CAISESFRRETQYF. CDR3 coding DNA: TGTGCCATCAGTGAGTCGTTTCGCCGTGAGACCCAGTACTTC.

The rearrangement uses TRBV27 and TRBJ2-7, with 14 bases identical to TRBD2. Germline V lookup: CDR1 MNHEY, CDR2 SMNVEV (reference sequence). This CDR3 contains 14 residues. V trimming: 10 bases; J trimming: 2 bases; junction bases outside the gene matches: 4. The CDR3 DNA is TGTGCCACCGGACTAGCGGGAGGTACCTACGAGCAGTACTTC. Protein product: CATGLAGGTYEQYF.

The chain is built from TRBV15 and TRBJ2-1; D unresolved. V was shortened by 9 bases and J by 0 bases, with 12 bases between the two germline ends. The CDR3 is made up of 14 amino acids. The germline gives CDR1 LNHNV, CDR2 YYDKDF (reference sequence). CDR3 region: CATSTWSSYNEQFF. CDR3 DNA sequence: TGTGCCACTTCCACTTGGAGCTCCTACAATGAGCAGTTCTTC.

This chain connects TRBV5-6 to TRBJ2-5; D is perhaps TRBD1 (5 bases). CDR1 and CDR2 (germline): SGHDT, YYEEEE. The CDR3 sequence is 13 residues long. V was pared by 7 bases and J by 1 base, with 11 bases between. The CDR3 bases are TGTGCCAGCGGGCTAACAGGCCAAGAGACCCAGTACTTC. Protein product: CASGLTGQETQYF.

This rearrangement joins TRBV30 to TRBJ2-3; 9 bases match TRBD2. CDR1 GTSNPN and CDR2 SVGIG come from the germline V gene (reference sequence). The CDR3 runs to 16 residues. Trimming cost V 5 bases and J 2 bases; bases outside gene matches: 11. For the CDR3, the DNA is TGTGCCTGGGGACCCGGGACTAGCAGACTCACAGATACGCAGTATTTT. This encodes CAWGPGTSRLTDTQYF.

The V and J genes are TRBV9 and TRBJ2-1, with 11 bases matching TRBD2. This CDR3 is 15 amino acids long. Germline loops: CDR1 SGDLS, CDR2 YYNGEE. Unmatched junction bases numbered 3, after V lost 2 bases and J lost 5 bases. The CDR3 DNA follows: TGTGCCAGCAGCGTTAGCGGGAGGGAGCACAATGAGCAGTTCTTC. Translating gives CASSVSGREHNEQFF.

The gene calls are TRBV27 and TRBJ2-3; 14 bases line up with TRBD2. Germline CDR1 reads MNHEY; CDR2 reads SMNVEV (reference sequence). The CDR3 totals 19 residues. Germline trimming cut 5 bases from V and 3 bases from J; bases unmatched to any gene: 13. CDR3 nucleotides: TGTGCCAGCAGTCGCTTAGGGACTAGCGGGAGTGGGAGGACAGATACGCAGTATTTT. Its protein product is CASSRLGTSGSGRTDTQYF.